These T cell receptor beta chains were read from a single sample in a study of CD8 T cells in Susac syndrome. Each CDR3 protein is one row after TCRdb ran MiXCR on the immunoSEQ multiplex PCR reads. The sample contains some 150,000 distinct CDR3 sequences, approximately 95% of which appear only once. Sequenced: CD4+ T cells from PBMCs. Receptor source: a human donor with Susac syndrome. Both conserved end residues are part of each CDR3. A D gene is named only where the DNA matches it firmly. Rows may omit the clone size; those that give it use once, few, many or a size class.

d_call: .; v_call: TRBV29-1; clone_size: .; j_call: TRBJ1-4; cdr3_nt: TGCAGCGTTGAAGTTGGGGTTGGGGGGGGTGAAAAACTGTTTTTT; cdr3_aa: CSVEVGVGGGEKLFF
d_call: .; v_call: TRBV12-3/TRBV12-4; clone_size: .; j_call: TRBJ2-5; cdr3_nt: TGTGCCAGCAGTTTCCTCGGGCAAAGGGAGACCCAGTACTTC; cdr3_aa: CASSFLGQRETQYF
d_call: TRBD1; v_call: TRBV27; clone_size: .; j_call: TRBJ1-2; cdr3_nt: TGTGCCAGCAGTCCGGACAGGGGGGCCTTTGGGGGCTACACCTTC; cdr3_aa: CASSPDRGAFGGYTF
d_call: TRBD2; v_call: TRBV9; clone_size: .; j_call: TRBJ2-2; cdr3_nt: TGTGCCAGCACCGGTAGCGGGACCCGAACCACGAACACCGGGGAGCTGTTTTTT; cdr3_aa: CASTGSGTRTTNTGELFF
d_call: TRBD1; v_call: TRBV6-6; clone_size: .; j_call: TRBJ1-5; cdr3_nt: TGTGCCATGGGGACAGGGTTCGATCAGCCCCAGCATTTT; cdr3_aa: CAMGTGFDQPQHF
d_call: .; v_call: TRBV29-1; clone_size: .; j_call: TRBJ2-5; cdr3_nt: TGCAGCGTTCCGAAGCCGACTAGCCAAGAGACCCAGTACTTC; cdr3_aa: CSVPKPTSQETQYF
d_call: .; v_call: TRBV29-1; clone_size: .; j_call: TRBJ2-2; cdr3_nt: TGCAGCGTTGAGGTCCCGGGGTCCGGGGAGCTGTTTTTT; cdr3_aa: CSVEVPGSGELFF
d_call: .; v_call: TRBV2; clone_size: .; j_call: TRBJ2-5; cdr3_nt: TGTGCCAGCAGTTTAGGCGGGGGCTTTGAGACCCAGTACTTC; cdr3_aa: CASSLGGGFETQYF
d_call: .; v_call: TRBV6-6; clone_size: .; j_call: TRBJ2-3; cdr3_nt: TGTGCCAGCAGTTATCATTCGACGGGGAGCACAGATACGCAGTATTTT; cdr3_aa: CASSYHSTGSTDTQYF
d_call: .; v_call: TRBV7-2; clone_size: once; j_call: TRBJ1-2; cdr3_nt: TGTGCCAGCACCTTACGCGGTATGGAGTTTGGCTACACCTTC; cdr3_aa: CASTLRGMEFGYTF
d_call: .; v_call: TRBV7-8; clone_size: .; j_call: TRBJ2-5; cdr3_nt: TGTGCCAGCAGTTTCCTACGAGGAGGTGTGGAGACCCAGTACTTC; cdr3_aa: CASSFLRGGVETQYF
d_call: .; v_call: TRBV9; clone_size: .; j_call: TRBJ2-7; cdr3_nt: TGTGCCAGCAGCCCCTTAGGGGGAGCCTACGAGCAGTACTTC; cdr3_aa: CASSPLGGAYEQYF
d_call: .; v_call: TRBV24-1; clone_size: .; j_call: TRBJ2-2; cdr3_nt: TGTGCCACCAGTCCTAACAGGGACACCGGGGAGCTGTTTTTT; cdr3_aa: CATSPNRDTGELFF
d_call: .; v_call: TRBV14; clone_size: .; j_call: TRBJ2-7; cdr3_nt: TGTGCCAGCCAACCAGGGGTAAGAGGCGAGCAGTACTTC; cdr3_aa: CASQPGVRGEQYF
d_call: .; v_call: TRBV2; clone_size: .; j_call: TRBJ2-7; cdr3_nt: TGTGCCAGCAGTGCCACCCTCTACGAGCAGTACTTC; cdr3_aa: CASSATLYEQYF
d_call: TRBD1; v_call: TRBV9; clone_size: .; j_call: TRBJ2-2; cdr3_nt: TGTGCCAGCAGCTCACAGGGGGCGCACGCCGGGGAGCTGTTTTTT; cdr3_aa: CASSSQGAHAGELFF
d_call: TRBD1; v_call: TRBV20-1; clone_size: .; j_call: TRBJ1-4; cdr3_nt: TGCAGTGCTAGACCCCAGACAGGGAGGGATGAAAAACTGTTTTTT; cdr3_aa: CSARPQTGRDEKLFF
d_call: .; v_call: TRBV29-1; clone_size: .; j_call: TRBJ2-5; cdr3_nt: TGCAGCGTTACACCCAGGGAGATCGGGGAGACCCAGTACTTC; cdr3_aa: CSVTPREIGETQYF
d_call: .; v_call: TRBV24-1; clone_size: .; j_call: TRBJ2-7; cdr3_nt: TGTGCCACCAGTGACTCGTCGACCGGCGAGCAGTACTTC; cdr3_aa: CATSDSSTGEQYF
d_call: .; v_call: TRBV9; clone_size: .; j_call: TRBJ1-2; cdr3_nt: TGTGCCAGCAGCGTAGATTCCGGATCTACGAACTATGGCTACACCTTC; cdr3_aa: CASSVDSGSTNYGYTF
d_call: .; v_call: TRBV24-1; clone_size: .; j_call: TRBJ2-1; cdr3_nt: TGTGCCACCAGTGATGCCGTGCCCGGGTCGTCCAATGAGCAGTTCTTC; cdr3_aa: CATSDAVPGSSNEQFF
d_call: .; v_call: TRBV20-1; clone_size: .; j_call: TRBJ2-7; cdr3_nt: TGCAGTGCCAGCCGCCGAAGCCACGAGCAGTACTTC; cdr3_aa: CSASRRSHEQYF
d_call: TRBD2; v_call: TRBV20-1; clone_size: .; j_call: TRBJ2-1; cdr3_nt: TGCAGTGCTAGACCCCCAGCGGGGGGCAACAATGAGCAGTTCTTC; cdr3_aa: CSARPPAGGNNEQFF
d_call: .; v_call: TRBV25-1; clone_size: .; j_call: TRBJ2-7; cdr3_nt: TGTGCCAGCAGTGAAGATAAGGGCCAGCGAGACGAGCAGTACTTC; cdr3_aa: CASSEDKGQRDEQYF
d_call: .; v_call: TRBV29-1; clone_size: .; j_call: TRBJ1-2; cdr3_nt: TGCAGCGTAGCGGGCCAGGGAGAGGGCTACACCTTC; cdr3_aa: CSVAGQGEGYTF
d_call: .; v_call: TRBV29-1; clone_size: .; j_call: TRBJ1-5; cdr3_nt: TGCAGCGCTATAGTGGCGGGTGGGGATCAGCCCCAGCATTTT; cdr3_aa: CSAIVAGGDQPQHF
d_call: .; v_call: TRBV7-8; clone_size: .; j_call: TRBJ2-5; cdr3_nt: TGTGCCAGCAGCAGGACATCCTTATCTAGAGCCCAGTACTTC; cdr3_aa: CASSRTSLSRAQYF
d_call: .; v_call: TRBV3-1; clone_size: .; j_call: TRBJ1-3; cdr3_nt: TGTGCCAGCAGCCAAGCAGGAGTAACTGGAAACACCATATATTTT; cdr3_aa: CASSQAGVTGNTIYF
d_call: .; v_call: TRBV12-3/TRBV12-4; clone_size: .; j_call: TRBJ2-7; cdr3_nt: TGTGCCAGCAGTTTAGGCCAACGTAGCGAGCAGTACTTC; cdr3_aa: CASSLGQRSEQYF
d_call: .; v_call: TRBV20-1; clone_size: .; j_call: TRBJ1-5; cdr3_nt: TGCAGTGCTAGGGGGGCTAGTCAGCCCCAGCATTTT; cdr3_aa: CSARGASQPQHF
d_call: .; v_call: TRBV12-3/TRBV12-4; clone_size: .; j_call: TRBJ1-6; cdr3_nt: .; cdr3_aa: CASSFGEGGSPLHF
d_call: TRBD1; v_call: TRBV5-6; clone_size: .; j_call: TRBJ2-1; cdr3_nt: TGTGCCAGCAGCGGATCGACAGGGAGCTCCTACAATGAGCAGTTCTTC; cdr3_aa: CASSGSTGSSYNEQFF
d_call: TRBD2; v_call: TRBV3-1; clone_size: .; j_call: TRBJ2-1; cdr3_nt: TGTGCCAGCAGCGCATCCGGGACTAGCGGCTATGAGCAGTTCTTC; cdr3_aa: CASSASGTSGYEQFF
d_call: TRBD2; v_call: TRBV7-9; clone_size: few; j_call: TRBJ2-3; cdr3_nt: TGTGCCAGCAGCCGAGCGGGGGGGAGGGATACGCAGTATTTT; cdr3_aa: CASSRAGGRDTQYF
d_call: TRBD2; v_call: TRBV7-2; clone_size: .; j_call: TRBJ2-5; cdr3_nt: TGTGCCAGCAGCTTACTAGCGGGGACCCAAGAGACCCAGTACTTC; cdr3_aa: CASSLLAGTQETQYF
d_call: .; v_call: TRBV12-3/TRBV12-4; clone_size: .; j_call: TRBJ2-7; cdr3_nt: TGTGCCAGCAGTTTCACGGGCTACGAGCAGTACTTC; cdr3_aa: CASSFTGYEQYF